The 6 T cell receptor beta chains below were found in one sample sequenced in a study of cytomegalovirus exposure and HLA in healthy donors. PCR employed 60 Vbeta and 13 Jbeta primers. The table came from immunoSEQ multiplex PCR; TCRdb's copy has only in-frame clones and leaves some out. The sample lists around 140,000 clones, about 84% occurring once. The sample comprised PBMCs. The receptors were sampled from a woman aged 18-30 years in good health and CMV-seropositive.

The rearrangement uses TRBV6-1 and TRBJ1-5, with 9 positions matching TRBD1. The V gene end was trimmed by 4 bases and the J gene end by 2 bases; junction bases not matched to a gene: 6. Per germline, CDR1 MNHNS and CDR2 SASEGT. This CDR3 is 16 amino acids long. The CDR3 nucleotides read TGTGCCAGCAGTGGCAGGGACAGGGTCCGCAATCAGCCCCAGCATTTT. It codes for CASSGRDRVRNQPQHF.

The J gene is TRBJ1-5, the V gene TRBV2, with 11 positions matching TRBD1. Unmatched junction bases numbered 4, after V lost 7 bases and J lost 5 bases. The CDR3 runs to 14 residues. The V gene's germline CDR1 is SNHLY and CDR2 FYNNEI. The CDR3 DNA is TGTGCCAGCAAGGGACAGGGGGTAGATCAGCCCCAGCATTTT. This translates into CASKGQGVDQPQHF.

The rearrangement uses TRBV11-2 and TRBJ2-7, with 9 bases identical to TRBD2. The CDR3 loop spans 15 amino acids. V lost 5 bases, J lost 4 bases, and 9 bases stayed unmatched. The germline CDR1 and CDR2 sequences are SGHAT and FQNNGV. The CDR3 loop reads CASSPSAGGTYEQYF. The CDR3 nucleotides are TGTGCCAGCAGCCCTTCCGCGGGGGGGACTTACGAGCAGTACTTC.

The V call is TRBV5-1, the J call TRBJ1-1; D not resolved. V gave up 1 base and J gave up 6 bases, with 13 bases separating them. Germline-derived CDR1 and CDR2 are SGHRS and YFSETQ. CDR3 length: 14 residues. This CDR3 reads CASSLQTSDPEAFF. The CDR3 DNA reads as TGCGCCAGCAGCTTGCAAACCAGCGACCCTGAAGCTTTCTTT.

The gene calls are TRBV5-4 and TRBJ2-3, with a possible D match to TRBD1 (5 bases). This CDR3 contains 14 residues. CDR1 SGHNT and CDR2 YYREEE come from the germline V gene (reference sequence). V lost 4 bases, J lost 2 bases, and 11 bases lay in between. Here the CDR3 reads CASSPGADTDTQYF. The CDR3 DNA sequence: TGTGCCAGCAGCCCTGGGGCGGACACAGATACGCAGTATTTT.

As DNA, the CDR3 is TGCGCCAGCAGCCAAGGGACAGTACACACCTACGAGCAGTACTTC. This gives the protein CASSQGTVHTYEQYF. V gene TRBV4-3 combines with J gene TRBJ2-7; tentative D call: TRBD1 (6 bases). CDR1 is LGHNA, CDR2 YSLEER, per germline. V was trimmed by 1 base and J by 2 bases, leaving 12 bases between them. The CDR3 spans 15 residues.